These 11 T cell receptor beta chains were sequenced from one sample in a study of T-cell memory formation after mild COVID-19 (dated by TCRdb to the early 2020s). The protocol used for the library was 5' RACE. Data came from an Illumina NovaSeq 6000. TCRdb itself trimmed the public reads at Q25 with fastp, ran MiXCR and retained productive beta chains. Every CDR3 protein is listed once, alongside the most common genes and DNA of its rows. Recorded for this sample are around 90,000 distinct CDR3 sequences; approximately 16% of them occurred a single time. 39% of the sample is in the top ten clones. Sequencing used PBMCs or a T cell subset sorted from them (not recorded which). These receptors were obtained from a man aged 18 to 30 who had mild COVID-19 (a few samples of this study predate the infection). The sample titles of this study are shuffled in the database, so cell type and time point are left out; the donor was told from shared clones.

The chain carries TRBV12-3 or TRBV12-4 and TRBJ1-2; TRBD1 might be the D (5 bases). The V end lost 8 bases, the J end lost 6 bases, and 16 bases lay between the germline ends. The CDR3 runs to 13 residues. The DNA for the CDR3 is TGTGCCAGCCAATTCGGTTGGGGGAATGGCTACACCTTC. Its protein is CASQFGWGNGYTF.

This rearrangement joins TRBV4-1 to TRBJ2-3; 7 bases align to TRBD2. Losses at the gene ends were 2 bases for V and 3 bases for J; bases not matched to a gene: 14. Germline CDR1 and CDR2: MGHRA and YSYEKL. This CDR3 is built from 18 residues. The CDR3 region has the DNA TGCGCCAGCAGCCAACCTCCCCTGGGCGGGGGAGGGACAGATACGCAGTATTTT. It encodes CASSQPPLGGGGTDTQYF.

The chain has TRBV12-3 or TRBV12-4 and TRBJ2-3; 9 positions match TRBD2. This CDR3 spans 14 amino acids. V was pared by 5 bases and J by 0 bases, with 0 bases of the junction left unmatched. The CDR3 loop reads CASSSGGSTDTQYF. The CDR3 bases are TGTGCCAGCAGTAGCGGGGGGAGCACAGATACGCAGTATTTT.

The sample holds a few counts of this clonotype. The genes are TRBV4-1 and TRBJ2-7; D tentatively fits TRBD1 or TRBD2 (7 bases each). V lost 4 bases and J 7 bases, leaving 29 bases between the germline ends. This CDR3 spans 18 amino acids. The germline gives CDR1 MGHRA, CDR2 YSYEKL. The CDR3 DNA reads TGCGCCAGCAGCCCTAGGGCAGGGGGGGATCCTACGATTGTAGAGCAGTACTTC. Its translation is CASSPRAGGDPTIVEQYF.

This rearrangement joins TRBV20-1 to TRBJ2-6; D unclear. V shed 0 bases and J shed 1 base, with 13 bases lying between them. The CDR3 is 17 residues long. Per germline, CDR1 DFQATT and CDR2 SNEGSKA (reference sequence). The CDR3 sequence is CSARDPTVGSGANVLTF. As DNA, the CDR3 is TGCAGTGCTAGAGACCCCACGGTAGGATCTGGGGCCAACGTCCTGACTTTC.

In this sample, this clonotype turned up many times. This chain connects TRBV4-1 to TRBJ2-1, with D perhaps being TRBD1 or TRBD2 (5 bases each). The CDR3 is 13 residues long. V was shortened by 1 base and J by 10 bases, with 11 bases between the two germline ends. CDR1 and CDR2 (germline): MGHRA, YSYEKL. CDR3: CASSQVIRDEQFF. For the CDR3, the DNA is TGCGCCAGCAGCCAAGTCATACGGGACGAGCAGTTCTTC.

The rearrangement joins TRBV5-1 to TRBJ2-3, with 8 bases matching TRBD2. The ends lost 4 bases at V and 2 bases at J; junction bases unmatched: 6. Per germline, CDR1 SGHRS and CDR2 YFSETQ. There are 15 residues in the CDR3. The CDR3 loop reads CASSVLSGDTDTQYF. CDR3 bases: TGCGCCAGCAGCGTACTTAGCGGGGACACAGATACGCAGTATTTT.

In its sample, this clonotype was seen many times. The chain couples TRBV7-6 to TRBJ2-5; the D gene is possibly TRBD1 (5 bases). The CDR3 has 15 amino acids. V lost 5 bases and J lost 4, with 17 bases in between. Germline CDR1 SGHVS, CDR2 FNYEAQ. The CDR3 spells CASSLWAGQGETQYF. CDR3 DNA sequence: TGTGCCAGCAGCCTCTGGGCAGGTCAGGGAGAGACCCAGTACTTC.

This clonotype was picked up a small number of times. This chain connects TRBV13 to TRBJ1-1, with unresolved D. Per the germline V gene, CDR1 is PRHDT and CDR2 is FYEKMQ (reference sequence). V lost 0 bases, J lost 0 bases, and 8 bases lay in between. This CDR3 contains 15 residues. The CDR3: CASSLGRGVNTEAFF. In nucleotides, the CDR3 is TGTGCCAGCAGCTTAGGTAGAGGAGTGAACACTGAAGCTTTCTTT.

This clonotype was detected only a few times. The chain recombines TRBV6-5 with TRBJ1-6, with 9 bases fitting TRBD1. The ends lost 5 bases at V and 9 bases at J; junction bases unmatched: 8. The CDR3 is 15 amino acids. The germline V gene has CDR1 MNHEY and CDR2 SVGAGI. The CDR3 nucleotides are TGTGCCAGCAGTAAATTGGACAGGGGAGGTTCACCCCTCCACTTT. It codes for CASSKLDRGGSPLHF.

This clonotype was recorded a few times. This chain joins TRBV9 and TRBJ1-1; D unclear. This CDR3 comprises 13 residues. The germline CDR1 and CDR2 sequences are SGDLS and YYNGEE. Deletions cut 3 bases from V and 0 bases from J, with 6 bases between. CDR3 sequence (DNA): TGTGCCAGCAGCGCGGAGTTGAACACTGAAGCTTTCTTT. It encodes CASSAELNTEAFF.